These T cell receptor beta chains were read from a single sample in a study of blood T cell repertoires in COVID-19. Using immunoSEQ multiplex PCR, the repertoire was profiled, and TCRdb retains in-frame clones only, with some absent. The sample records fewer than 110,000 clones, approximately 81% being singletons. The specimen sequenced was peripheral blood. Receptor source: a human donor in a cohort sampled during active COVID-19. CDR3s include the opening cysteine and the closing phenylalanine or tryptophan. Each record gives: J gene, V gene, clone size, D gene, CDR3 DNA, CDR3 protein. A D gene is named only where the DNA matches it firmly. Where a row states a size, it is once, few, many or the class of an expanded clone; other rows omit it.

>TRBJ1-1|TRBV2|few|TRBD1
TGTGCCAGCAGTGTTGGGACAGTGAACACTGAAGCTTTCTTT
CASSVGTVNTEAFF
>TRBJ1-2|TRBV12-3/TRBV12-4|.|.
TGTGCCAGCAGTTTAGCTCCCCCACACGGCTACACCTTC
CASSLAPPHGYTF
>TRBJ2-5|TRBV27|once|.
TGTGCCAGCAGTCCCGGGGAGACCCAGTACTTC
CASSPGETQYF
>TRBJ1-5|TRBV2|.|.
TGTGCCAGCAGTGGTGACTCTACCCTCAATCAGCCCCAGCATTTT
CASSGDSTLNQPQHF
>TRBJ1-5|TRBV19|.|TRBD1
TGTGCCAGTAGCACCTCAGGGGGGAGCAATCAGCCCCAGCATTTT
CASSTSGGSNQPQHF
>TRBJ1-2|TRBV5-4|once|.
TGTGCCAGCAGCTTGTCTGGCGGAGGCTATGGCTACACCTTC
CASSLSGGGYGYTF
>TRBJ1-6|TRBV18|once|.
TGTGCCAGCTCACCCTTGGTGGCCGATAATTCACCCCTCCACTTT
CASSPLVADNSPLHF
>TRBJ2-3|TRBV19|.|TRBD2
TGTGCCAGTAGTATTCAGATTAGCGGGGGAACAGATACGCAGTATTTT
CASSIQISGGTDTQYF
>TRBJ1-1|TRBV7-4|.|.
TGTGCCAGCAGCTGTAGGGAGGGGCGCTGGACTGAAGCTTTCTTT
CASSCREGRWTEAFF
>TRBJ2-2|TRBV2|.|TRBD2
TGTGCCAGCGCGAGGACTAGCGGATACACCGGGGAGCTGTTTTTT
CASARTSGYTGELFF
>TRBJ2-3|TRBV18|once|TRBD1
TGTGCCAGCTCACTCACTCAGGGGGCCGCAGATACGCAGTATTTT
CASSLTQGAADTQYF
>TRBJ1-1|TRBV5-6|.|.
TGTGCCAGCAGCTTGGTCGGTCCGGGGAACACTGAAGCTTTCTTT
CASSLVGPGNTEAFF
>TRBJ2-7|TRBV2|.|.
TGTGCCAGCAAACGGGAAGTAGGGTCCTACGAGCAGTACTTC
CASKREVGSYEQYF
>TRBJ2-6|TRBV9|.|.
TGTGCCAGCAGCGTAGTTGACTATGCTGGGGCCAACGTCCTGACTTTC
CASSVVDYAGANVLTF
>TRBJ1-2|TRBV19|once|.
TGTGCCAGTACCACAGGGTCACCTCCTATGGGCTACACCTTC
CASTTGSPPMGYTF
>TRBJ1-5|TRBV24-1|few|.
TGTGCCACCAGTGACCCGACTTTTGGGCAGCCCCAGCATTTT
CATSDPTFGQPQHF
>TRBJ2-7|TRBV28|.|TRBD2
TGTGCCAGCAGTTCGGGACTAGCGGGAGAGCGGAAGTACTTC
CASSSGLAGERKYF
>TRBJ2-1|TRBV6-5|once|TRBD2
TGTGCCAGCAGTTCGGGACTAGCGCTAGGCGTTGAGCAGTTCTTC
CASSSGLALGVEQFF
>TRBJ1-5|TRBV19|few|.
TGTGCCAGTAGTATAATAGCAGTCAATCAGCCCCAGCATTTT
CASSIIAVNQPQHF
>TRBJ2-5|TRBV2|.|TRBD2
TGTGCCAGCAGGGGACTAGCGGGAGTTCGAGAGACCCAGTACTTC
CASRGLAGVRETQYF
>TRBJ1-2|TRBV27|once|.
TGTGCCAACATCGACTGGACAGATGGCTACACCTTC
CANIDWTDGYTF
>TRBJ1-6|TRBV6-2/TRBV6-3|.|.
TGTGCCAGCAGCCCCGCCGGGGGGGTCCGGTCTTCACCCCTCCACTTT
CASSPAGGVRSSPLHF
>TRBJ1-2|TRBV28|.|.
TGTGCCAGCAGCATCGGAACAGGGTTTTCCTATGGCTACACCTTC
CASSIGTGFSYGYTF
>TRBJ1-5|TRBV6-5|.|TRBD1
TGTGCCAGCAGGGGGGGACAGGGGAACAATCAGCCCCAGCATTTT
CASRGGQGNNQPQHF
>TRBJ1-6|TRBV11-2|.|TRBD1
TGTGCCAGCAGCCTCACAGGGGTGGTGAATTCACCCCTCCACTTT
CASSLTGVVNSPLHF
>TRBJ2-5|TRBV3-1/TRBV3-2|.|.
TGTGCCAGCAGCTTGGGCCTCCAAGGGACCCAGTACTTC
CASSLGLQGTQYF
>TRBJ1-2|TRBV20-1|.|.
TGCAGTGCTAGTACAGGGCGGTCTACTCAAAATGGCTACACCTTC
CSASTGRSTQNGYTF
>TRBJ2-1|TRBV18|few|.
TGTGCCAGCTCATGGGAGGTTTCCTACAATGAGCAGTTCTTC
CASSWEVSYNEQFF
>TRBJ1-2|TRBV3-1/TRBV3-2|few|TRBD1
TGTGCCAGCGAAGGGGGCAACTATGGCTACACCTTC
CASEGGNYGYTF
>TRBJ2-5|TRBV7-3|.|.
TGTGCCAGCAGCCTTTGGGGAGAGACCAAAGAGACCCAGTACTTC
CASSLWGETKETQYF
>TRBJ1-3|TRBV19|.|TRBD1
TGTGCCAGTAGTCTCGACAGGGGGCCTGGAAACACCATATATTTT
CASSLDRGPGNTIYF
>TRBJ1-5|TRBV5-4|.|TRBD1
TGTGCCAGCAGCTTGGATCAGGGGGATCAGCCCCAGCATTTT
CASSLDQGDQPQHF
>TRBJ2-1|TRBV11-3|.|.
TGTGCCAGCAGCTCCCATGAGGGGGATAGCTACAATGAGCAGTTCTTC
CASSSHEGDSYNEQFF
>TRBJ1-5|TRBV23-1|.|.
TGCGCCAGCAGTCAATCTATTGACAGTTACAATCAGCCCCAGCATTTT
CASSQSIDSYNQPQHF
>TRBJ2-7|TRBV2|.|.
TGTGCCAGCAGTAATCAGGGGTCCTACGAGCAGTACTTC
CASSNQGSYEQYF
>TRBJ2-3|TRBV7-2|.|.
TGTGCCAGCAGCTTAGGCCCGGTATTCACAGATACGCAGTATTTT
CASSLGPVFTDTQYF
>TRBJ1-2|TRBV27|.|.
TGTGCCAGCAGGGGAGGGGGGGCCTGGGGCTACACCTTC
CASRGGGAWGYTF
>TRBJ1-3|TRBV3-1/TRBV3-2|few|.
TGTGCCAGCAGCCAAGAATACACCAGTGGAAACACCATATATTTT
CASSQEYTSGNTIYF
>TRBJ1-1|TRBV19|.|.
TGTGCCAGTATGCGGAATTTGAACACTGAAGCTTTCTTT
CASMRNLNTEAFF
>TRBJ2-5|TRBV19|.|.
TGTGCCAGTAGTATCCAGGGGTCGGGCCAAGAGACCCAGTACTTC
CASSIQGSGQETQYF
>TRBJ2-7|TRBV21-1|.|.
TGTGCCAGCAGCTCGGGGATCGAACAGGGGGTTAACGAGCAGTACTTC
CASSSGIEQGVNEQYF